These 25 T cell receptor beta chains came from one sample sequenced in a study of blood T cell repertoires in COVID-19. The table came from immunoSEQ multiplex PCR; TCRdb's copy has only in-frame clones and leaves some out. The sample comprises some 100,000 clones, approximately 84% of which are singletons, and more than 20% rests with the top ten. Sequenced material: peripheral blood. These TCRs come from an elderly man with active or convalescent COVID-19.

The CDR3 DNA reads TGCGCCAGCAGCCAGGCCGGACAGGGCCGCAATCAGCCCCAGCATTTT. Its translation: CASSQAGQGRNQPQHF. The chain recombines TRBV4-1 with TRBJ1-5, with 8 bases identical to TRBD1. The J segment lost 2 bases and the V segment lost 3 bases, leaving 6 bases of the junction unmatched. The CDR3 runs to 16 residues. Per the germline V gene, CDR1 is MGHRA and CDR2 is YSYEKL.

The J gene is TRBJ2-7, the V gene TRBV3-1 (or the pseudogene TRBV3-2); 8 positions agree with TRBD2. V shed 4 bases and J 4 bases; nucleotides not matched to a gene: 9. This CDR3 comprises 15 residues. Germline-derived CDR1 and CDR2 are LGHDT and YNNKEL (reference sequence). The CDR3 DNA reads TGTGCCAGCAGCCCAACACTAGCGGTTACGTACGAGCAGTACTTC. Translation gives CASSPTLAVTYEQYF.

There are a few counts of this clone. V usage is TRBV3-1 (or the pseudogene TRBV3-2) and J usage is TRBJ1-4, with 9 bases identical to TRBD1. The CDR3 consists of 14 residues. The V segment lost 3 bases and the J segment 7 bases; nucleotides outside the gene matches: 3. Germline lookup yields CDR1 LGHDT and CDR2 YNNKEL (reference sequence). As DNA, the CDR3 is TGTGCCAGCAGCCATGGACAGGGGCGTGAAAAACTGTTTTTT. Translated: CASSHGQGREKLFF.

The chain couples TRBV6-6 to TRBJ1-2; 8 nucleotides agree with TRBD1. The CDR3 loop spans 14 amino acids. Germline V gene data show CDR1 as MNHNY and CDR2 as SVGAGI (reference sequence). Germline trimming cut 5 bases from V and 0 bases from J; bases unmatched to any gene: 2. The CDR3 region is CASSDRGPNYGYTF. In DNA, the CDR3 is TGTGCCAGCAGTGACAGGGGTCCTAACTATGGCTACACCTTC.

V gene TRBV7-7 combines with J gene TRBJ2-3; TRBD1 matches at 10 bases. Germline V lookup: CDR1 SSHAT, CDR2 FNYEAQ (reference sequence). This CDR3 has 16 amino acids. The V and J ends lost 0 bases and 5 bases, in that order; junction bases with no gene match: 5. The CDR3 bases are TGTGCCAGCAGCTTAGCGCTAGGACAGGGGGAAGATACGCAGTATTTT. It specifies CASSLALGQGEDTQYF.

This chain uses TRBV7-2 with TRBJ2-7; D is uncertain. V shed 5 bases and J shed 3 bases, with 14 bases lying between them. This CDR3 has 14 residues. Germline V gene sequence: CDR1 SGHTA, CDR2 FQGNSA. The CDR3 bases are TGTGCCAGCAGCCCAAAACTCTCAGGCTACGAGCAGTACTTC. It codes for CASSPKLSGYEQYF.

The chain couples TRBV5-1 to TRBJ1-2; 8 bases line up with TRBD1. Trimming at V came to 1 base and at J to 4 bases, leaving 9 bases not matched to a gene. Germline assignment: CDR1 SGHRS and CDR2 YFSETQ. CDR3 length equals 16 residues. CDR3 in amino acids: CASSLMTGARVYGYTF. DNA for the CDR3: TGCGCCAGCAGCTTGATGACAGGGGCTCGCGTCTATGGCTACACCTTC. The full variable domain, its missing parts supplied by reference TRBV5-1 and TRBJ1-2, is KAGVTQTPRYLIKTRGQQVTLSCSPISGHRSVSWYQQTPGQGLQFLFEYFSETQRNKGNFPGRFSGRQFSNSRSEMNVSTLELGDSALYLCASSLMTGARVYGYTFGSGTRLTVV.

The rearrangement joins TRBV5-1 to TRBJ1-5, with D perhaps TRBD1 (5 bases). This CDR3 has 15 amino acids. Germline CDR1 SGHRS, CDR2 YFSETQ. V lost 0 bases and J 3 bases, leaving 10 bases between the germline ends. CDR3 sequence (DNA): TGCGCCAGCAGCTTGGATGGGGGGGACAATCAGCCCCAGCATTTT. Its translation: CASSLDGGDNQPQHF. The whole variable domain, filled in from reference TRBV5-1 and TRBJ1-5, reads KAGVTQTPRYLIKTRGQQVTLSCSPISGHRSVSWYQQTPGQGLQFLFEYFSETQRNKGNFPGRFSGRQFSNSRSEMNVSTLELGDSALYLCASSLDGGDNQPQHFGDGTRLSIL.

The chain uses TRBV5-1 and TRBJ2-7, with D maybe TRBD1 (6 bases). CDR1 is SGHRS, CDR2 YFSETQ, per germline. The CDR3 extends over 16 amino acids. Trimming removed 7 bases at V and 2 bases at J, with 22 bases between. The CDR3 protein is CASFDATGTPTYEQYF. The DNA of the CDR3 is TGCGCCAGCTTCGATGCAACCGGGACACCTACCTACGAGCAGTACTTC.

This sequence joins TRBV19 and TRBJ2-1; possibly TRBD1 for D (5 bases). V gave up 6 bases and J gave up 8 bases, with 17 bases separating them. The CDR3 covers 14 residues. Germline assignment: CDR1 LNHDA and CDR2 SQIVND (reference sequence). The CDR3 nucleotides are TGTGCCAGTAGGGTGGGGCAGGCCTGGGATGAGCAGTTCTTC. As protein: CASRVGQAWDEQFF. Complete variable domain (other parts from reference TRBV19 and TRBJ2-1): DGGITQSPKYLFRKEGQNVTLSCEQNLNHDAMYWYRQDPGQGLRLIYYSQIVNDFQKGDIAEGYSVSREKKESFPLTVTSAQKNPTAFYLCASRVGQAWDEQFFGPGTRLTVL.

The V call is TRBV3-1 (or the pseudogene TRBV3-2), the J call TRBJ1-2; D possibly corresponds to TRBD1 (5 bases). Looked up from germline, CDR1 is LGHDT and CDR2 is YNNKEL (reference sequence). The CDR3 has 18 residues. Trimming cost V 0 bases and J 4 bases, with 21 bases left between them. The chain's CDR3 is CASSQDKGWAGPIYGYTF. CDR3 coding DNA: TGTGCCAGCAGCCAAGATAAGGGTTGGGCAGGGCCAATCTATGGCTACACCTTC.

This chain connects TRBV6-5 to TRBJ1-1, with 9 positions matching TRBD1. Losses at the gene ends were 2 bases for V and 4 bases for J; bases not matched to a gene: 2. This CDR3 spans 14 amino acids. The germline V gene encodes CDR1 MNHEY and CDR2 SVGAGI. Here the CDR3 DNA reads TGTGCCAGCAGTTACGGGACAGGGTTCACTGAAGCTTTCTTT. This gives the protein CASSYGTGFTEAFF.

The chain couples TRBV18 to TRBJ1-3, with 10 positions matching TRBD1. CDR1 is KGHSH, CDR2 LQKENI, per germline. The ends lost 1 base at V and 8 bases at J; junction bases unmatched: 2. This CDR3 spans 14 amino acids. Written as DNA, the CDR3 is TGTGCCAGCTCACCACGGACAGGGGGATACACCATATATTTT. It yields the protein CASSPRTGGYTIYF.

The CDR3 DNA follows: TGCGCCAGCAGCTTGGCCCCCTCCGGGAACTGGAATTACAATGAGCAGTTCTTC. Residues: CASSLAPSGNWNYNEQFF. The chain uses TRBV5-1 and TRBJ2-1; the D gene is possibly TRBD2 (5 bases). CDR1 and CDR2 from the germline V gene are SGHRS and YFSETQ. The CDR3 extends over 18 amino acids. Trimming pared 0 bases from V and 4 bases from J, leaving 20 bases between.

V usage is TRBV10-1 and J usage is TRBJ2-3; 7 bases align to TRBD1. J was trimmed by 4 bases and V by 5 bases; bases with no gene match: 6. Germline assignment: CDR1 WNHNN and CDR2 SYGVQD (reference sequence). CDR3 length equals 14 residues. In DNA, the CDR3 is TGCGCCAGCAGTAGGGACAGCTCCGCAGATACGCAGTATTTT. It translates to CASSRDSSADTQYF.

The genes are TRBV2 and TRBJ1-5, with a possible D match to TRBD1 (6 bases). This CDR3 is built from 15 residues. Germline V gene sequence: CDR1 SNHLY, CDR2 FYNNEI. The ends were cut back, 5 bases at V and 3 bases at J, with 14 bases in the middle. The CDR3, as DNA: TGTGCCAGCAGTTCACAGGGTTTTACCAATCAGCCCCAGCATTTT. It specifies CASSSQGFTNQPQHF. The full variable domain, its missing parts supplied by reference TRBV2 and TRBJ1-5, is EPEVTQTPSHQVTQMGQEVILRCVPISNHLYFYWYRQILGQKVEFLVSFYNNEISEKSEIFDDQFSVERPDGSNFTLKIRSTKLEDSAMYFCASSSQGFTNQPQHFGDGTRLSIL.

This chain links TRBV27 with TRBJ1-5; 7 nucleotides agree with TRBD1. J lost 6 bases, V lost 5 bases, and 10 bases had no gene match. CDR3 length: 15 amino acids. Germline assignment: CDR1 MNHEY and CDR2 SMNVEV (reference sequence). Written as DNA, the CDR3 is TGTGCCAGCAGTCTCCTAGGGGGCGGTGGTCAGCCCCAGCATTTT. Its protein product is CASSLLGGGGQPQHF.

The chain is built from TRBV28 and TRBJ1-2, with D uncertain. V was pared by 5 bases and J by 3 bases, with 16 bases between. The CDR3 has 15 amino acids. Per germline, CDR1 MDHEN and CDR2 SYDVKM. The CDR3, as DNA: TGTGCCAGCAGTCCTGGCGGCGGACTGGACTATGGCTACACCTTC. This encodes CASSPGGGLDYGYTF.

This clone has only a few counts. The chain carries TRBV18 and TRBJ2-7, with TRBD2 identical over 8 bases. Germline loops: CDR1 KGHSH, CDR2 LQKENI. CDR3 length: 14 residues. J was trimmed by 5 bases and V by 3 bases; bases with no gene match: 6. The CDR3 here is CASSPREGLNEQYF. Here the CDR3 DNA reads TGTGCCAGCTCACCTCGGGAGGGCCTCAACGAGCAGTACTTC.

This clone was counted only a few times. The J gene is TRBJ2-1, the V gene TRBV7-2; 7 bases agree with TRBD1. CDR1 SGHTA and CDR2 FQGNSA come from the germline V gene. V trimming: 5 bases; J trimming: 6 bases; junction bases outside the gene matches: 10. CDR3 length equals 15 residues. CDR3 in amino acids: CASSPPGGTGNEQFF. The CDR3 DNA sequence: TGTGCCAGCAGCCCCCCAGGGGGAACTGGCAATGAGCAGTTCTTC.

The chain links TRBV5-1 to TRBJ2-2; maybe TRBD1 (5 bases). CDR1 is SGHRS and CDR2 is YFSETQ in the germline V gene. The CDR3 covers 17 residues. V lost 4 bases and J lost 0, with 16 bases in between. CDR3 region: CASSPRQGPANTGELFF. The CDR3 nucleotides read TGCGCCAGCAGCCCACGGCAGGGTCCCGCGAACACCGGGGAGCTGTTTTTT.

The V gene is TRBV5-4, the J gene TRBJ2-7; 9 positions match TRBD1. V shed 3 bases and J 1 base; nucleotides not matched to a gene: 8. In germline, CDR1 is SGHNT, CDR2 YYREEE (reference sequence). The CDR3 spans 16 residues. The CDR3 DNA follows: TGTGCCAGCAGCTCGAGGCGAGGGACAGGGTCCTACGAGCAGTACTTC. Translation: CASSSRRGTGSYEQYF.

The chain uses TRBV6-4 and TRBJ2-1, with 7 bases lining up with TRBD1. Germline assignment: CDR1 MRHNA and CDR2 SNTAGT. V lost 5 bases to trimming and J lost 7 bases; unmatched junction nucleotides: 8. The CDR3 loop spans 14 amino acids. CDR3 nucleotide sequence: TGTGCCAGCAGTCCCCGGACAGGTTGGAATGAGCAGTTCTTC. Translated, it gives CASSPRTGWNEQFF.

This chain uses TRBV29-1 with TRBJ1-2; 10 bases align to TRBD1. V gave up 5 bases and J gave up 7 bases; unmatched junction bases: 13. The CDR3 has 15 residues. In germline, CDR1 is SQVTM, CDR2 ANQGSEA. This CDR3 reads CSVWGPGQGVGGYTF. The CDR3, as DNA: TGCAGCGTTTGGGGCCCTGGACAGGGGGTGGGTGGCTACACCTTC.

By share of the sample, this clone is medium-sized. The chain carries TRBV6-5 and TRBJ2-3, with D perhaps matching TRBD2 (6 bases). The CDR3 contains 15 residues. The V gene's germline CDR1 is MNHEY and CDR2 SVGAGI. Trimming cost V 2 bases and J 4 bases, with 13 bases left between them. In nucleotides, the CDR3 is TGTGCCAGCAGTTACGGTTGGGGGGAAGCAGATACGCAGTATTTT. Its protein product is CASSYGWGEADTQYF.